Shown below are 10 T cell receptor beta chains from a single sample sequenced in a study of identical twins. TCRdb independently ran MiXCR on the 5' RACE reads; one entry per CDR3 protein. Of 640,000 or so distinct CDR3 sequences listed, 6% to 6.5% are singletons. Sequencing used naive T cells sorted from blood. The receptors derive from a man younger than 35 in good health.

About this clonotype: A junction boundary mismatches the germline segment, possibly from a read error. This sequence joins TRBV28 and TRBJ2-3; perhaps TRBD1 as D (6 bases). This CDR3 region has 15 residues. Looked up from germline, CDR1 is MDHEN and CDR2 is SYDVKM. The CDR3 DNA reads as TGTGCCAGCAGTTTACGCCCCGGTCGTGGGGGCGAATTGGATTTT. Its translation is CASSLRPGRGGELDF.

In this sample, this clonotype turned up many times. V is TRBV20-1 and J is TRBJ2-5; TRBD2 is a possible D gene (6 bases). Looked up from germline, CDR1 is DFQATT and CDR2 is SNEGSKA (reference sequence). The CDR3 covers 11 residues. Trimming removed 3 bases from V and 5 bases from J, with 7 bases in between. CDR3 residues: CSARRDETQYF. CDR3 nucleotides: TGCAGTGCTAGGCGGGACGAGACCCAGTACTTC.

In this sample, this clonotype turned up many times. CDR3 amino acids: CATSDFGNYGYTF. CDR3 DNA sequence: TGTGCCACCAGTGATTTCGGTAACTATGGCTACACCTTC. The chain joins TRBV24-1 to TRBJ1-2; D is unresolved. V lost 1 base to trimming and J lost 1 base, with 3 bases between them. The CDR3 contains 13 residues. The germline V gene encodes CDR1 KGHDR and CDR2 SFDVKD.

This clonotype was detected a few times. This rearrangement joins TRBV6-5 to TRBJ1-2, with a tentative D call TRBD1 (6 bases). CDR1 MNHEY and CDR2 SVGAGI come from the germline V gene. V dropped 0 bases and J dropped 8 bases, with 10 bases sitting between them. This CDR3 has 13 residues. The DNA of the CDR3 is TGTGCCAGCAGTTACTCGGGGGCGCGAGGCTACACCTTC. Protein sequence: CASSYSGARGYTF.

This clonotype was observed a few times. The chain couples TRBV5-1 to TRBJ2-5, with D possibly matching TRBD2 (5 bases). V lost 4 bases and J lost 5, with 21 bases in between. Germline CDR1 reads SGHRS; CDR2 reads YFSETQ. This CDR3 is 16 amino acids long. The CDR3 reads CASSRTAMLARETQYF. The CDR3 region has the DNA TGCGCCAGCAGCCGAACCGCAATGCTAGCAAGGGAGACCCAGTACTTC.

This clonotype was detected a few times. This rearrangement joins TRBV5-5 to TRBJ1-2; TRBD1 might be the D (5 bases). Germline values: CDR1 SGHKS, CDR2 YYEKEE (reference sequence). This CDR3 is 16 amino acids long. The V gene lost 0 bases and the J gene lost 4 bases, with 16 bases spanning the gap. CDR3 bases: TGTGCCAGCAGCTTGGTGGCAGGAGGGACTTCCTATGGCTACACCTTC. Its translation: CASSLVAGGTSYGYTF.

This clonotype has at least ten counts. The rearrangement links TRBV29-1 to TRBJ2-2, with D possibly being TRBD1 or TRBD2 (6 bases each). CDR1 and CDR2 (germline): SQVTM, ANQGSEA. This CDR3 has 15 residues. V was trimmed by 2 bases and J by 5 bases, leaving 15 bases between them. The CDR3 nucleotides read TGCAGCGTTGAAAAGGACCGGGGGCGTACCGGGGAGCTGTTTTTT. Its translation: CSVEKDRGRTGELFF.

This clonotype was recorded at least ten times. The J gene is TRBJ2-1, the V gene TRBV12-3 or TRBV12-4; D tentatively reads TRBD1 or TRBD2 (5 bases each). CDR3 length: 12 amino acids. Trimming removed 6 bases at V and 10 bases at J, with 13 bases between. CDR3 in DNA: TGTGCCAGCAGAAGCGAGGGACGGGAGCAGTTCTTC. It translates to CASRSEGREQFF.

This clonotype was detected only once. The chain uses TRBV11-3 and TRBJ1-2, with D tentatively TRBD1 (6 bases). CDR3 length: 15 residues. The V end lost 0 bases, the J end lost 0 bases, and 8 bases lay between the germline ends. Per germline, CDR1 SGHNT and CDR2 YENEEA. This CDR3 reads CASSLEGGSNYGYTF. The CDR3 DNA follows: TGTGCCAGCAGCTTAGAGGGGGGCTCTAACTATGGCTACACCTTC.

This clonotype came up many times. The chain couples TRBV27 to TRBJ1-4, with TRBD1 identical over 9 bases. CDR1 is MNHEY and CDR2 is SMNVEV in the germline V gene (reference sequence). The CDR3 consists of 16 residues. Germline trimming cut 3 bases from V and 9 bases from J; bases unmatched to any gene: 11. The CDR3 sequence is CASSFGFRDRDKKLFF. The CDR3 DNA is TGTGCCAGCAGTTTCGGCTTTAGGGACAGGGACAAAAAACTGTTTTTT.